Below, 11 T cell receptor beta chains from the same sample are listed, as sequenced in a study of blood T cell repertoires in COVID-19. TCRdb's copy holds only in-frame clones and misses some; the assay was immunoSEQ multiplex PCR. The table has roughly 330,000 clones, around 89% seen once. What was sequenced was peripheral blood. The receptors derive from a woman aged 45-65 years with active or convalescent COVID-19.

The chain carries TRBV12-3 or TRBV12-4 and TRBJ1-5; D call uncertain. The V end was cut by 0 bases, the J end by 5 bases, with 5 bases between. The CDR3 extends over 13 amino acids. The CDR3 region has the DNA TGTGCCAGCAGTTTAGCGCGGGATCAGCCCCAGCATTTT. Protein product: CASSLARDQPQHF.

This clone was seen only a few times. This chain connects TRBV7-3 to TRBJ2-2; TRBD2 matches at 11 bases. Germline V gene data show CDR1 as SGHTA and CDR2 as FQGTGA. The CDR3 loop spans 17 amino acids. The trim removed 0 bases at V and 4 bases at J, leaving 4 bases unmatched. CDR3 loop: CASSLTTSGARTGELFF. CDR3 in DNA: TGTGCCAGCAGCTTAACGACTAGCGGGGCTCGCACCGGGGAGCTGTTTTTT.

The chain carries TRBV4-3 and TRBJ1-1; D uncertain. In germline, CDR1 is LGHNA, CDR2 YSLEER. Trimming removed 0 bases at V and 1 base at J, with 9 bases between. The CDR3 extends over 15 amino acids. The CDR3 nucleotides read TGCGCCAGCAGCCAAGATCATCGGGAGAACACTGAAGCTTTCTTT. Its translation: CASSQDHRENTEAFF.

This chain uses TRBV7-8 with TRBJ1-4; weak D call: TRBD1 (6 bases). The V end was cut by 2 bases, the J end by 5 bases, with 6 bases between. The length of the CDR3 is 13 residues. Germline CDR1 SGHVS, CDR2 FQNEAQ. Here the CDR3 reads CASSLTGNEKLFF. The DNA of the CDR3 is TGTGCCAGCAGCTTAACAGGGAATGAAAAACTGTTTTTT.

The chain uses TRBV6-2 or TRBV6-3 and TRBJ1-5; tentatively, D is TRBD1 (5 bases). V lost 6 bases, J lost 4 bases, and 19 bases lay in between. The germline gives CDR1 MNHEY, CDR2 SVGEGT. CDR3 length equals 16 residues. DNA of the CDR3: TGTGCCAGCAGCCGAAGCGGGGCCTCCCGAAATCAGCCCCAGCATTTT. Translation gives CASSRSGASRNQPQHF.

This clone turned up a few times. The sample carries other DNA sequences with the same CDR3. V usage is TRBV4-1 and J usage is TRBJ2-3; possibly TRBD1 for D (6 bases). This CDR3 is built from 15 residues. Per germline, CDR1 MGHRA and CDR2 YSYEKL. The V gene lost 0 bases and the J gene lost 1 base, with 8 bases spanning the gap. This CDR3 reads CASSQEGTRTDTQYF. The CDR3 DNA reads as TGCGCCAGCAGCCAAGAGGGGACACGCACAGATACGCAGTATTTT.

V and J are TRBV21-1 and TRBJ1-2. TRBV21-1 is a known pseudogene. The CDR3 sequence is 15 residues long. The CDR3, as DNA: TGTGCCAGCCCCGATCGGGCCAGGGAGGTCTATGGCTACACCTTC. Its translation is CASPDRAREVYGYTF.

This clone was observed a single time. The chain carries TRBV7-9 and TRBJ1-4; 7 bases are a match to TRBD1. This CDR3 spans 14 amino acids. Germline V gene lookup returns CDR1 SEHNR and CDR2 FQNEAQ (reference sequence). V dropped 5 bases and J dropped 2; count of bases not matched to a gene: 2. CDR3 sequence reads: CASSLQGTNEKLFF. CDR3 in DNA: TGTGCCAGCAGCCTACAGGGGACTAATGAAAAACTGTTTTTT. The whole variable domain, remainder taken from reference TRBV7-9 and TRBJ1-4, is DTGVSQNPRHKITKRGQNVTFRCDPISEHNRLYWYRQTLGQGPEFLTYFQNEAQLEKSRLLSDRFSAERPKGSFSTLEIQRTEQGDSAMYLCASSLQGTNEKLFFGSGTQLSVL.

CDR3 in amino acids: CASSYSSGRVKTQYF. As DNA, the CDR3 is TGTGCCAGCAGTTACTCTAGCGGGAGGGTCAAGACCCAGTACTTC. This sequence joins TRBV6-6 and TRBJ2-5; 11 bases match TRBD2. This CDR3 is built from 15 residues. Per germline, CDR1 MNHNY and CDR2 SVGAGI (reference sequence). Trimming took 0 bases from V and 6 from J; bases not matched to a gene: 3.

Worth noting for this clone: The limits of the CDR3 on the DNA are not certain, so only TCRdb's listed CDR3 is given. V is TRBV14 and J is TRBJ1-1. The CDR3 is 14 residues long, counting both termini. The germline V gene encodes CDR1 SGHDN and CDR2 FVKESK. The CDR3 loop reads CASSQDFRGTEAFF.

DNA for the CDR3: TGTGCCAGCAGTCCGAGGAATGAGCAGTTCTTC. Translated, it gives CASSPRNEQFF. The chain couples TRBV6-6 to TRBJ2-1; D gene ambiguous. Germline V gene lookup returns CDR1 MNHNY and CDR2 SVGAGI (reference sequence). The V end was cut by 5 bases, the J end by 7 bases, with 6 bases between. The CDR3 runs 11 residues.